The clone carrying this TCR beta chain was seen a handful of times. The CDR3 contains 17 residues. CDR1 SGHRS and CDR2 YFSETQ come from the germline V gene. V was pared by 0 bases and J by 1 base, with 8 bases of the junction left unmatched. The sample comes from a study of T-cell reconstitution after alpha-beta-depleted transplantation in children. A library of TCRbeta sequences, prepared with unique molecular identifiers, was generated. TCRdb independently ran MiXCR on the PCR reads; one entry per CDR3 protein. The sample lists some 600,000 distinct CDR3 sequences; over 10% were seen once. This chain links TRBV5-1 with TRBJ2-7; TRBD2 aligns across 9 bases. The sequence was collected from a male patient between 10 and 17 years old who had a stem cell transplant for acute myeloid leukemia, so the T cells may come from the graft donor. The sample here was PBMCs, mostly from graft donor cells, taken 360 days after TCRalphabeta/CD19-depleted stem cell transplant. The CDR3 bases are TGCGCCAGCAGCTTGGGACAGGGACTAGCAACGTCCTACGAGCAGTACTTC. It translates to CASSLGQGLATSYEQYF. Together with reference TRBV5-1 and TRBJ2-7, the CDR3 gives the full variable domain: KAGVTQTPRYLIKTRGQQVTLSCSPISGHRSVSWYQQTPGQGLQFLFEYFSETQRNKGNFPGRFSGRQFSNSRSEMNVSTLELGDSALYLCASSLGQGLATSYEQYFGPGTRLTVT.